These 7 T cell receptor beta chains were all obtained from the same sample, sequenced in a study of T cell repertoires in cytomegalovirus infection. TCRdb re-called the reads through MiXCR, storing one row per CDR3 protein. The sample lists approximately 500,000 distinct CDR3 sequences, more than 15% occurring once. The specimen was CD8+ T cells from PBMCs. Receptors were obtained from a human donor in good health (CMV status not recorded). Some clones in this sample may be carry-over from other donors' samples.

This clonotype was picked up a small number of times. The chain has TRBV27 and TRBJ2-7; TRBD1 agrees at 7 bases. After removal of 6 bases from V and 5 bases from J, the junction contained 7 bases not matched to a gene. The germline V gene encodes CDR1 MNHEY and CDR2 SMNVEV (reference sequence). This CDR3 spans 13 amino acids. The CDR3 DNA sequence: TGTGCCAGCAGGAGGGGGCGGGTGGACGAGCAGTACTTC. Protein: CASRRGRVDEQYF.

This clonotype was found a few times. At one of its ends the junction is not consistent with the germline gene, which may arise from a read error. The V call is TRBV19, the J call TRBJ2-1; perhaps D is TRBD1 or TRBD2 (5 bases each). The CDR3 has 15 residues. Germline CDR1 is LNHDA and CDR2 is SQIVND (reference sequence). The CDR3 is CASSHRDLNYNEQGF. CDR3 in DNA: TGTGCCAGTTCCCACCGGGACCTAAACTACAATGAGCAGGGCTTC. Full variable domain (remainder filled in from reference TRBV19 and TRBJ2-1): DGGITQSPKYLFRKEGQNVTLSCEQNLNHDAMYWYRQDPGQGLRLIYYSQIVNDFQKGDIAEGYSVSREKKESFPLTVTSAQKNPTAFYLCASSHRDLNYNEQGFGPGTRLTVL.

This clonotype was detected ten times or more. The chain employs TRBV7-9 and TRBJ2-7; 10 nucleotides match TRBD2. The germline V gene has CDR1 SEHNR and CDR2 FQNEAQ (reference sequence). With 5 bases clipped from V and 4 bases from J, the junction kept 5 bases outside the gene matches. This CDR3 comprises 14 residues. This CDR3 reads CASSAPGLAYEQYF. In nucleotides, the CDR3 is TGTGCCAGCAGCGCACCGGGACTAGCGTACGAGCAGTACTTC. Combining the CDR3 with reference TRBV7-9 and TRBJ2-7 gives the whole variable domain DTGVSQNPRHKITKRGQNVTFRCDPISEHNRLYWYRQTLGQGPEFLTYFQNEAQLEKSRLLSDRFSAERPKGSFSTLEIQRTEQGDSAMYLCASSAPGLAYEQYFGPGTRLTVT.

The V call is TRBV4-1, the J call TRBJ1-4; D is possibly TRBD1 (6 bases). The CDR3 extends over 15 amino acids. Germline-derived CDR1 and CDR2 are MGHRA and YSYEKL. Trimming pared 1 base from V and 0 bases from J, leaving 6 bases between. The CDR3 reads CASSQGTATNEKLFF. The CDR3 DNA is TGCGCCAGCAGCCAAGGGACAGCAACTAATGAAAAACTGTTTTTT.

This clonotype was seen only a few times. The rearrangement links TRBV28 to TRBJ1-6, with 9 bases aligning to TRBD1. The V and J ends lost 4 bases and 6 bases, in that order; junction bases with no gene match: 10. This CDR3 is built from 17 residues. CDR1 is MDHEN, CDR2 SYDVKM, per germline. The CDR3 DNA follows: TGTGCCAGCAGTTCCGTAGGAGGGACAGGGCGTAATTCACCCCTCCACTTT. Its translation: CASSSVGGTGRNSPLHF.

This clonotype was detected many times. This sequence joins TRBV6-2 or TRBV6-3 and TRBJ2-2; tentatively, D is TRBD2 (6 bases). With 5 bases removed from V and 1 base from J, the gap between germline ends came to 14 bases. The CDR3 runs to 16 residues. Germline V gives CDR1 MNHEY, CDR2 SVGEGT. This chain's CDR3 is CASSQLAVVNTGELFF. The CDR3 nucleotides are TGTGCCAGCAGTCAATTAGCGGTGGTGAACACCGGGGAGCTGTTTTTT.

This clonotype showed up just a few times. The chain has TRBV28 and TRBJ2-2; 10 bases agree with TRBD2. This CDR3 has 16 residues. Losses at the gene ends were 3 bases for V and 5 bases for J; bases not matched to a gene: 6. Germline-derived CDR1 and CDR2 are MDHEN and SYDVKM. CDR3 loop: CASSFGSSGSTGELFF. The CDR3 DNA reads TGTGCCAGCAGTTTCGGCTCTAGCGGGAGTACCGGGGAGCTGTTTTTT.